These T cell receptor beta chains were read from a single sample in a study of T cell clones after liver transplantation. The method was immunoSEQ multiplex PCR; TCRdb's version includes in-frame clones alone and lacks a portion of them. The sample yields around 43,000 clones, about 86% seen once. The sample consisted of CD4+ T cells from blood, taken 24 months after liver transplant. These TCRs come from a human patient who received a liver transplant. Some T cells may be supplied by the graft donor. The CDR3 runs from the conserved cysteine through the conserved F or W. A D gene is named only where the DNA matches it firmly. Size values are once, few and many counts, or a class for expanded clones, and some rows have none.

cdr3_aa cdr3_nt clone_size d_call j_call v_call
CASGWVAGGINTGELFF TGTGCCAGCGGCTGGGTCGCGGGAGGAATAAACACCGGGGAGCTGTTTTTT . TRBD2 TRBJ2-2 TRBV2
CASSRRGPGMNEQFF TGTGCCAGCAGCCGGAGAGGCCCGGGTATGAATGAGCAGTTCTTC . . TRBJ2-1 TRBV5-5
CASSVRAGAKNIQYF TGTGCCAGCAGCGTACGGGCGGGGGCCAAAAACATTCAGTACTTC few . TRBJ2-4 TRBV9
CASSLTGGYTF TGTGCCAGCAGTCTGACAGGGGGCTACACCTTC . TRBD1 TRBJ1-2 TRBV6-6
CATSRDSTGRYTEAFF TGTGCCACCAGCAGGGACTCGACAGGGAGGTACACTGAAGCTTTCTTT . TRBD1 TRBJ1-1 TRBV15
CASSQQGYEQYF TGTGCCAGCAGCCAACAGGGATACGAGCAGTACTTC . . TRBJ2-7 TRBV7-9
CATSRDGNTGELFF TGTGCCACCAGCAGAGATGGTAACACCGGGGAGCTGTTTTTT . . TRBJ2-2 TRBV15
CASTGQVEAFF TGTGCCAGCACCGGACAGGTAGAAGCTTTCTTT few TRBD1 TRBJ1-1 TRBV2
CSVWVGGTNSPLHF TGCAGCGTGTGGGTAGGGGGAACGAATTCACCCCTCCACTTT . . TRBJ1-6 TRBV29-1
CASSRQGPSKVLSYEQYF TGCGCCAGCAGCCGACAGGGGCCCTCCAAGGTCCTCTCCTACGAGCAGTACTTC . TRBD1 TRBJ2-7 TRBV5-1
CASSIAPWTGDGYTF TGTGCCAGTAGTATAGCCCCTTGGACAGGGGATGGCTACACCTTC . TRBD1 TRBJ1-2 TRBV19
CASSLAGTSNQPQHF TGTGCCAGCAGCTTGGCGGGAACGAGCAATCAGCCCCAGCATTTT . . TRBJ1-5 TRBV7-2
CASSLDQVSSYEQYF TGTGCCAGCAGCTTAGATCAAGTGAGCTCCTACGAGCAGTACTTC . . TRBJ2-7 TRBV11-2
CASSLGQDSNTGELFF TGTGCCAGCAGCTTAGGACAGGACTCAAACACCGGGGAGCTGTTTTTT . TRBD1 TRBJ2-2 TRBV5-5
CASSTGTGRVNTEAFF TGTGCCAGCAGCACAGGGACAGGGCGTGTGAACACTGAAGCTTTCTTT . TRBD1 TRBJ1-1 TRBV5-6
CASSAGNQPQHF TGTGCCAGCAGTGCAGGGAATCAGCCCCAGCATTTT few . TRBJ1-5 TRBV28
CASTYPTGGQETQYF TGTGCCAGCACGTACCCTACGGGGGGTCAAGAGACCCAGTACTTC . TRBD2 TRBJ2-5 TRBV7-9
CASGRRERTGELFF TGTGCCAGCGGACGGCGGGAACGTACCGGGGAGCTGTTTTTT few . TRBJ2-2 TRBV28
CASSNYRGAYNEQFF TGTGCCAGCTCAAATTACAGGGGTGCTTACAATGAGCAGTTCTTC . TRBD1 TRBJ2-1 TRBV18
CASSPQDTQYF TGTGCCAGCAGCCCCCAGGATACGCAGTATTTT . . TRBJ2-3 TRBV7-2
CASSSPLSAAGTEAFF TGTGCCAGCAGTTCCCCATTAAGTGCGGCGGGCACTGAAGCTTTCTTT . . TRBJ1-1 TRBV28
CASSLNTASGGQYF TGTGCCAGCAGCTTAAACACAGCCTCTGGTGGGCAGTACTTC . . TRBJ2-7 TRBV7-3
CAAGTANTGELFF TGTGCCGCCGGGACAGCGAACACCGGGGAGCTGTTTTTT . TRBD1 TRBJ2-2 TRBV7-9
CASSLRRTGEKLFF TGTGCCAGCAGCTTAAGACGTACAGGGGAAAAACTGTTTTTT . . TRBJ1-4 TRBV5-6
CAIKSQGASDTQYF TGTGCCATCAAATCACAGGGGGCGTCAGATACGCAGTATTTT . TRBD1 TRBJ2-3 TRBV10-3
CASSSAGTGRDTQYF TGTGCCAGCAGTTCCGCCGGGACAGGGAGGGATACGCAGTATTTT . TRBD1 TRBJ2-3 TRBV28
CASSFGQVYGYTF TGTGCCAGCAGCTTCGGACAGGTTTATGGCTACACCTTC . TRBD1 TRBJ1-2 TRBV7-2
CASGDRIGGIEKLFF TGTGCCTCGGGCGATCGGATCGGGGGGATCGAAAAACTGTTTTTT . . TRBJ1-4 TRBV6-5
CASSSSPANTGELFF TGTGCCAGCAGCTCCTCTCCGGCAAACACCGGGGAGCTGTTTTTT few . TRBJ2-2 TRBV6-1
CAWSVARGHSPLHF TGTGCCTGGAGTGTAGCCAGGGGTCATTCACCCCTCCACTTT . . TRBJ1-6 TRBV30
CASSLGDRPVVQETQYF TGCGCCAGCAGCTTGGGAGACAGGCCGGTGGTTCAAGAGACCCAGTACTTC . . TRBJ2-5 TRBV5-1
CASSLGSSGSYEQYF TGTGCCAGCAGCTTGGGGTCTAGCGGTTCCTACGAGCAGTACTTC . TRBD2 TRBJ2-7 TRBV5-8
CASSVEGGDTEAFF TGTGCCAGTAGCGTTGAGGGGGGAGACACTGAAGCTTTCTTT . . TRBJ1-1 TRBV19
CASSAGQGYNEQFF TGTGCCAGTAGTGCCGGACAGGGATACAATGAGCAGTTCTTC . TRBD1 TRBJ2-1 TRBV19
CSASSRGIPFF TGCAGTGCGTCGTCCCGAGGGATCCCGTTCTTC . . TRBJ2-1 TRBV20-1
CASIQKASSGNTIYF TGTGCCAGTATCCAGAAGGCCAGCTCTGGAAACACCATATATTTT . . TRBJ1-3 TRBV19
CASSPPMGEAFF TGTGCCAGCAGCCCCCCAATGGGGGAAGCTTTCTTT . . TRBJ1-1 TRBV7-2
CASIQTRIGHSNTEAFF TGTGCCAGCATTCAAACTCGAATAGGCCATTCGAACACTGAAGCTTTCTTT . . TRBJ1-1 TRBV5-8
CAWSLAGAKDTQYF TGTGCCTGGAGTCTGGCGGGAGCTAAAGATACGCAGTATTTT . TRBD2 TRBJ2-3 TRBV7-9
CASSDGPRPYEQYF TGTGCCAGTAGTGACGGACCACGGCCCTACGAGCAGTACTTC . . TRBJ2-7 TRBV19
CASSVVDLNSGLGEQYF TGTGCCAGCAGCGTAGTCGACCTCAACAGCGGCCTGGGGGAGCAGTACTTC . . TRBJ2-7 TRBV9